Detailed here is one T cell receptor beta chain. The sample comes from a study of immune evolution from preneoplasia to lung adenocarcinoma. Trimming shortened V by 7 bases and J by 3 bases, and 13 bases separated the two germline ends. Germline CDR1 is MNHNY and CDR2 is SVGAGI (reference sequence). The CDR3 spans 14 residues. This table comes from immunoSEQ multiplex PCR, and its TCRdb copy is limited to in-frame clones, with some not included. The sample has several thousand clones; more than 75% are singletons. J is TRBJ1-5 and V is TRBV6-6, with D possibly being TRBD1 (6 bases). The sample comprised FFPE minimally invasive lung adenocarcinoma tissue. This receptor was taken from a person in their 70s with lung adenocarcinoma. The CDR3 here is CASKFRTDNQPQHF. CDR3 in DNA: TGTGCCAGCAAATTCCGGACAGACAATCAGCCCCAGCATTTT.